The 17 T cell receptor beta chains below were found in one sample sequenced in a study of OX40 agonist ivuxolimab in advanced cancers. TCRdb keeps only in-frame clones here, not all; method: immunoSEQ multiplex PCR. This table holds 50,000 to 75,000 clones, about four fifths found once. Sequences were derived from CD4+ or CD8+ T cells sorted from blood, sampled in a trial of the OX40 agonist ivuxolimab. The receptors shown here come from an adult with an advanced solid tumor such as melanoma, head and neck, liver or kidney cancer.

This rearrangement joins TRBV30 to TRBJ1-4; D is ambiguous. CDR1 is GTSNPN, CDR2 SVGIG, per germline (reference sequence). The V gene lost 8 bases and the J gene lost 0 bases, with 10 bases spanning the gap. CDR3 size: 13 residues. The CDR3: CAACWATNEKLFF. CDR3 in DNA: TGTGCCGCGTGCTGGGCAACTAATGAAAAACTGTTTTTT. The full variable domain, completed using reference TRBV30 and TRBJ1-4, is SQTIHQWPATLVQPVGSPLSLECTVEGTSNPNLYWYRQAAGRGLQLLFYSVGIGQISSEVPQNLSASRPQDRQFILSSKKLLLSDSGFYLCAACWATNEKLFFGSGTQLSVL.

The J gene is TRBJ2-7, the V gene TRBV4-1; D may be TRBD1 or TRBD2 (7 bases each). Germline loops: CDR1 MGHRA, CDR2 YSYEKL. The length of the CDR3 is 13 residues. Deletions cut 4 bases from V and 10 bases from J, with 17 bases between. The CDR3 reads CASSLQGGQKQYF. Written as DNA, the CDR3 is TGCGCCAGCAGCCTCCAGGGGGGGCAGAAACAGTACTTC.

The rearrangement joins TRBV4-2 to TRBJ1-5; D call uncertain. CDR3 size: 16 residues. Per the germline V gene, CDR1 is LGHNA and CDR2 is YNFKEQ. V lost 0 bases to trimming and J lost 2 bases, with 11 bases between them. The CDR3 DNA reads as TGTGCCAGCAGCCAAGATAGGCAATGGGGCAATCAGCCCCAGCATTTT. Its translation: CASSQDRQWGNQPQHF.

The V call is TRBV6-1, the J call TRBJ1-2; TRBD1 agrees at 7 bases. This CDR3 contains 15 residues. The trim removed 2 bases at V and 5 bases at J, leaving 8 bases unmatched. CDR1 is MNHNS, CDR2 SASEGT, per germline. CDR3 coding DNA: TGTGCCAGCAGTGAAAGGGGGCCGCTCTTATATGGCTACACCTTC. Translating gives CASSERGPLLYGYTF.

The CDR3 is CASSRGQETQYF. Here the CDR3 DNA reads TGTGCCAGCAGCCGGGGCCAAGAGACCCAGTACTTC. This chain connects TRBV5-6 to TRBJ2-5; the D gene is possibly TRBD2 (5 bases). Germline V gene lookup returns CDR1 SGHDT and CDR2 YYEEEE. Trimming shortened V by 4 bases and J by 1 base, and 5 bases separated the two germline ends. CDR3 length: 12 residues.

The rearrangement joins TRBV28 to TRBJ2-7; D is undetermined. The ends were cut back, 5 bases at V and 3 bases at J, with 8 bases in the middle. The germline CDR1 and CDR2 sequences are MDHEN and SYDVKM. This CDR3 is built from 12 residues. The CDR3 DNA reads TGTGCCAGCAGTAAAAGTGGCTACGAGCAGTACTTC. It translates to CASSKSGYEQYF.

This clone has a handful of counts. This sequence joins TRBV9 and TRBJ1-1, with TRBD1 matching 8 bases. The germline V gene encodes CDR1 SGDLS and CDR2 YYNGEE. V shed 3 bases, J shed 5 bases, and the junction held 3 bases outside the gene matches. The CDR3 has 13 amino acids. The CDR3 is CASSGQGRTEAFF. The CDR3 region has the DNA TGTGCCAGCAGCGGACAGGGGCGTACTGAAGCTTTCTTT.

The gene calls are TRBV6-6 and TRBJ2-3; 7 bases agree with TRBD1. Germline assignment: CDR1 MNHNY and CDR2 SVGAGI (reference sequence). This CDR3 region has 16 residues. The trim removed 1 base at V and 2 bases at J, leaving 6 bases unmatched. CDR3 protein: CASSYLTGVDTDTQYF. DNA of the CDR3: TGTGCCAGCAGTTACTTAACAGGGGTCGACACAGATACGCAGTATTTT.

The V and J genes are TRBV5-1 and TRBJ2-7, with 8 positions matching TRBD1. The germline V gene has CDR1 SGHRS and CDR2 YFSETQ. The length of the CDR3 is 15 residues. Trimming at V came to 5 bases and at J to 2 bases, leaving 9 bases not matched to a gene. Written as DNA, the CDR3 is TGCGCCAGCAGTAGGATGGGACAGGCTACCTACGAGCAGTACTTC. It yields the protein CASSRMGQATYEQYF.

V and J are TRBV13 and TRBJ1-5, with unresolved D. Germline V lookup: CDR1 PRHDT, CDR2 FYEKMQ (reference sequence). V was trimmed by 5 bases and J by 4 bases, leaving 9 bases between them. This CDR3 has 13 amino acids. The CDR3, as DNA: TGTGCCAGCAGCCCGACGCCAAATCAGCCCCAGCATTTT. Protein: CASSPTPNQPQHF.

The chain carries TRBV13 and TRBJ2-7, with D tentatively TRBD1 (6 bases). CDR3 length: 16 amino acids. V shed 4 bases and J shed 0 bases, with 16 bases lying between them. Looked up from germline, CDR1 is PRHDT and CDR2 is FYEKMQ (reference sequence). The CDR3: CASSSYLQGSSYEQYF. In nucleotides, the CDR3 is TGTGCCAGCAGCTCATACCTACAGGGTAGCTCCTACGAGCAGTACTTC.

The CDR3 spells CASSLEQGAQPQHF. The CDR3 coding sequence is TGTGCCAGCAGCTTAGAGCAGGGGGCACAGCCCCAGCATTTT. The rearrangement links TRBV7-8 to TRBJ1-5; 8 bases line up with TRBD1. The V gene end was trimmed by 1 base and the J gene end by 7 bases; junction bases not matched to a gene: 3. The V gene's germline CDR1 is SGHVS and CDR2 FQNEAQ. The CDR3 is 14 amino acids.

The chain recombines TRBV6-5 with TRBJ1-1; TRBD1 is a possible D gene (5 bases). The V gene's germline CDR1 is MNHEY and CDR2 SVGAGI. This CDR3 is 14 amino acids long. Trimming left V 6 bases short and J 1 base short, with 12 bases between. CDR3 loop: CASRRLTGNTEAFF. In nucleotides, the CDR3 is TGTGCCAGCAGACGACTCACAGGGAACACTGAAGCTTTCTTT.

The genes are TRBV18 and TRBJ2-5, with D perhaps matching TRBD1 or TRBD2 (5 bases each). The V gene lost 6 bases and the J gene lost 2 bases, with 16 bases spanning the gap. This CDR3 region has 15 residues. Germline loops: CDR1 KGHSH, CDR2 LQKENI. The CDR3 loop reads CASSPFGGTQETQYF. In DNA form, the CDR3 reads TGTGCCAGCTCTCCTTTTGGGGGAACTCAAGAGACCCAGTACTTC.

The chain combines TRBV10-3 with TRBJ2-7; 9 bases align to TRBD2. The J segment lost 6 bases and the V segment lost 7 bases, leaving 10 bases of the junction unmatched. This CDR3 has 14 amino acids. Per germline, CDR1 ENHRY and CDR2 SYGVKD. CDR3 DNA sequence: TGTGCCATCAAAGTGGCGGGGGGGCCTTCCGAGCAGTACTTC. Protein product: CAIKVAGGPSEQYF.

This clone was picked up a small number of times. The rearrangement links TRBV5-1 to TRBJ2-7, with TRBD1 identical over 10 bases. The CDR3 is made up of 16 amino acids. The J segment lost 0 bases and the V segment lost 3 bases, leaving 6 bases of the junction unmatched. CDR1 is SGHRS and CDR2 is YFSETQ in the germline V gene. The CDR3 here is CASSSGRDRGSYEQYF. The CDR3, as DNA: TGCGCCAGCAGCTCCGGCCGGGACAGGGGCTCCTACGAGCAGTACTTC.

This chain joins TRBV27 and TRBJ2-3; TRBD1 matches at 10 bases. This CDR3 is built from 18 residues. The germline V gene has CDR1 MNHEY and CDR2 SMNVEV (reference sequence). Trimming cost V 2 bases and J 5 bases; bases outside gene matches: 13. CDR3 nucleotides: TGTGCCAGCAGTTTACCCTTCACCGGGACAGGGGATCTAGATACGCAGTATTTT. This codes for CASSLPFTGTGDLDTQYF.